This T cell receptor (beta chain) was sequenced in a study of neoadjuvant nivolumab and ipilimumab in lung cancer. Whole-study results and caveats: Compared with tumor-adjacent uninvolved lung, resected tumors showed greater richness and clonality. Higher pretherapy blood TCR richness went with higher resected-tumor richness. From pretherapy to surgery, tumor richness and clonality rose with dual therapy.

V was clipped by 6 bases and J by 0 bases, with 9 bases between them. The germline CDR1 and CDR2 sequences are SNHLY and FYNNEI. The CDR3 runs to 13 residues. Produced via immunoSEQ multiplex PCR; TCRdb's table is partial and in-frame only. This table has tens of thousands of clones, 85% to 90% appearing once. Comment on this clone: Its antigen is unknown.

The chain carries TRBV2 and TRBJ2-7; maybe TRBD1 (6 bases). The sequences come from blood, collected before neoadjuvant nivolumab, alone or with ipilimumab. The source of this sequence is an adult with non-small cell lung cancer. Some clones in this sample may be carry-over from other donors' samples. The DNA of the CDR3 is TGTGCCAGCAGCGGACAGACCTCCTACGAGCAGTACTTC. Amino acids: CASSGQTSYEQYF.